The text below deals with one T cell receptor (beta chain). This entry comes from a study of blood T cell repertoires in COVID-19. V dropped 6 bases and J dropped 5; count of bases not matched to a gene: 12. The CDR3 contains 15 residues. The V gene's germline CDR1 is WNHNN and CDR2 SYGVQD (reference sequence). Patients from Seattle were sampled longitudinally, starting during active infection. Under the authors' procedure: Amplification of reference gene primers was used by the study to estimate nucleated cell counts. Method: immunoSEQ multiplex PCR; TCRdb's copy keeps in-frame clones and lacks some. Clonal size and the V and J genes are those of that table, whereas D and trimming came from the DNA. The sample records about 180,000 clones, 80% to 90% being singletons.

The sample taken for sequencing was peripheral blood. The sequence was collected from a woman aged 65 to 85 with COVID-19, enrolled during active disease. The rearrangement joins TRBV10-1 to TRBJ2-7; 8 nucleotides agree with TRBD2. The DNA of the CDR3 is TGCGCCAGCAGCGACGAGGGCGGGAGGCCGGACGAGCAGTACTTC. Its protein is CASSDEGGRPDEQYF.